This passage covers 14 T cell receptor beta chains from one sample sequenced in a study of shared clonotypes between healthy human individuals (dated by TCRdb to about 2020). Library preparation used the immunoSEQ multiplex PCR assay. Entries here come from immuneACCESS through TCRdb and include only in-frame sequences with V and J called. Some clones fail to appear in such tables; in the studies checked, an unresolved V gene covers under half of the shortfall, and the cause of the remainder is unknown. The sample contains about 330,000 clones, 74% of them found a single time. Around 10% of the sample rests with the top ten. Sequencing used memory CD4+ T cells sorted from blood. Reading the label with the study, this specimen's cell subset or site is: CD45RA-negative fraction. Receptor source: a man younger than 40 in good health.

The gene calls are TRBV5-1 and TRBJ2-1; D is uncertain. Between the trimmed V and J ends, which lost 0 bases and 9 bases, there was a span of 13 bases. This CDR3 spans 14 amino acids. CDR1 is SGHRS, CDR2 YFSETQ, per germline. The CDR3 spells CASSLELGEGEQFF. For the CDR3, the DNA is TGCGCCAGCAGCTTGGAGTTAGGAGAAGGTGAGCAGTTCTTC.

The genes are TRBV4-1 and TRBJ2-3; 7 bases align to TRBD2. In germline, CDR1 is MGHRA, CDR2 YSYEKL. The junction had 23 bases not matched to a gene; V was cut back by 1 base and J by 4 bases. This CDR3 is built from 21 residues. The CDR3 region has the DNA TGCGCCAGCAGCCAAGCTCCACCCGCGCGGGAGTGGTTGGCCTGGGCAGATACGCAGTATTTT. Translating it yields CASSQAPPAREWLAWADTQYF.

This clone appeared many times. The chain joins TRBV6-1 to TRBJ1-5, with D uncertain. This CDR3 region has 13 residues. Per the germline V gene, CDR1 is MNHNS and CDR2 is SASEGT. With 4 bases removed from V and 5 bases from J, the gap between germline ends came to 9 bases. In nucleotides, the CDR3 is TGTGCCAGCAGTGCCAGGATCCATCAGCCCCAGCATTTT. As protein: CASSARIHQPQHF.

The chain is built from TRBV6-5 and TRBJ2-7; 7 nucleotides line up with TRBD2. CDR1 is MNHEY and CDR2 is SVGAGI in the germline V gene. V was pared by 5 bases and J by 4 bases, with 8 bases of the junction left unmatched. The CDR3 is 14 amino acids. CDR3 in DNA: TGTGCCAGCAGTCCTTCCGGGACTAAATACGAGCAGTACTTC. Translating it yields CASSPSGTKYEQYF.

In nucleotides, the CDR3 is TGTGCCAGCAGGAGGGCAGCGGTCACCAAAGAGACCCAGTACTTC. As protein: CASRRAAVTKETQYF. The V gene is TRBV6-1, the J gene TRBJ2-5; D might be TRBD2 (5 bases). Germline V gene lookup returns CDR1 MNHNS and CDR2 SASEGT. This CDR3 spans 15 amino acids. V shed 6 bases and J shed 3 bases, with 17 bases lying between them.

CDR3 DNA sequence: TGTGCCACCAAGGAGGGGGAGGGCCGCAATGAGCAGTTCTTC. Its translation is CATKEGEGRNEQFF. The V call is TRBV15, the J call TRBJ2-1; D is possibly TRBD2 (7 bases). Germline CDR1 reads LNHNV; CDR2 reads YYDKDF (reference sequence). This CDR3 region has 14 residues. V gave up 7 bases and J gave up 6 bases, with 16 bases separating them.

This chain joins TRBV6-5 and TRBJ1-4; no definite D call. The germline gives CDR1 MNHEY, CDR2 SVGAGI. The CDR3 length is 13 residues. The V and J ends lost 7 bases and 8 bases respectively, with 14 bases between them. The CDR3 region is CASKWASAEKLFF. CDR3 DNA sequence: TGTGCCAGCAAGTGGGCCAGTGCCGAAAAACTGTTTTTT.

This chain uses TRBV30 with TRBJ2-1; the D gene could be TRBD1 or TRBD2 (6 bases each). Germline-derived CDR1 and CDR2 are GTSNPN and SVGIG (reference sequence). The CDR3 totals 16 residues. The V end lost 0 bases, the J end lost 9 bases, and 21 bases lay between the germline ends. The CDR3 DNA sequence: TGTGCCTGGAGTGTCATGGGAACTTGGGGGGCAGGTGAGCAGTTCTTC. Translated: CAWSVMGTWGAGEQFF.

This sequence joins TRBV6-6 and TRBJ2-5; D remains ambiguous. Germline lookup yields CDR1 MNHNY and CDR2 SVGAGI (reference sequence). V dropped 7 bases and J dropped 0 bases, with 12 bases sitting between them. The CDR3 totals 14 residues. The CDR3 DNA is TGTGCCAGCATCAGAGACGCGAACCAAGAGACCCAGTACTTC. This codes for CASIRDANQETQYF.

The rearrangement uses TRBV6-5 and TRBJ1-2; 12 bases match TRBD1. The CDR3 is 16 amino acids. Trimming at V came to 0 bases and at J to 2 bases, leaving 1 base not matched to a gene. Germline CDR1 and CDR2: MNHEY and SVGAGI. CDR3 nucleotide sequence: TGTGCCAGCAGTTACTCGGGACAGGGGGCAAACTATGGCTACACCTTC. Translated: CASSYSGQGANYGYTF.

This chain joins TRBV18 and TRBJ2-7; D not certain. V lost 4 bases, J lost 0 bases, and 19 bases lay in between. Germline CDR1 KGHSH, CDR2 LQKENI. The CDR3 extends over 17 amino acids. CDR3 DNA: TGTGCCAGCTCACTAGCCGTGGGTCGGGCCTCCTCCTACGAGCAGTACTTC. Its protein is CASSLAVGRASSYEQYF.

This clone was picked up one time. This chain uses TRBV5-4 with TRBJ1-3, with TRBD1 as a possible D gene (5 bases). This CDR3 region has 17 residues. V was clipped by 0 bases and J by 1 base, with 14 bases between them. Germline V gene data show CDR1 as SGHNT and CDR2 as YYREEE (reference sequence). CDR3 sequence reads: CASSLAPRADSGNTIYF. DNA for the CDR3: TGTGCCAGCAGCTTGGCTCCCAGGGCGGATTCTGGAAACACCATATATTTT.

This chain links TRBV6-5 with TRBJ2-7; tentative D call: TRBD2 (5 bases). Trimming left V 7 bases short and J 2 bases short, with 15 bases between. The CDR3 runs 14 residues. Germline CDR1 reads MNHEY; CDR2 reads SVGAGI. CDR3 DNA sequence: TGTGCCAGCACTCCGTCGAGGGCGCCCTACGAGCAGTACTTC. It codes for CASTPSRAPYEQYF.

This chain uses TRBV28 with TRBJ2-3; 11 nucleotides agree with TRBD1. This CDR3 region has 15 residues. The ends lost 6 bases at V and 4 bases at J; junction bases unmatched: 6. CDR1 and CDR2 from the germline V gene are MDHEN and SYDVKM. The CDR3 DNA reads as TGTGCCAGCAGCCGGCCGGGACAGGGGGCAGATACGCAGTATTTT. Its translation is CASSRPGQGADTQYF.